The sequence of this T cell receptor (beta chain) was determined in a study of blood T cell repertoires in COVID-19. Study summary: From the United States, Italy and Spain came samples of acute and convalescent COVID-19. In each case, the material was cDNA or gDNA derived from T cells, B-cell-depleted T cells, or PBMCs.

Per the original methods: Counts of nucleated cells, estimated from reference gene primer amplification, were obtained. The repertoire was sequenced with immunoSEQ multiplex PCR; TCRdb's copy has only in-frame clones and lacks some. V and J calls plus clone size are reproduced from that table; the DNA served to infer D and trimming. This table has some 150,000 clones, about 87% appearing once. The CDR3 runs to 11 residues. The V end lost 8 bases, the J end lost 9 bases, and 11 bases lay between the germline ends. CDR1 is ENHRY and CDR2 is SYGVKD in the germline V gene. The sequenced material came from peripheral blood. The V and J genes are TRBV10-3 and TRBJ2-4; the D is unclear. This clonotype originated in a woman aged 50 to 60 with active or convalescent COVID-19. CDR3 amino acids: CAIGVRGIQYF. The CDR3 nucleotides read TGTGCCATCGGCGTCAGAGGCATTCAGTACTTC.